Listed below are T cell receptor beta chains from one sample, sequenced in a study of blood T cells in healthy people across ages. Each CDR3 protein is one row after TCRdb ran MiXCR on the 5' RACE reads. The sample yields about 1.6 million distinct CDR3 sequences, roughly a third seen once. The specimen was blood. The source of these receptors is a young woman in good health. Each CDR3 is given with its conserved first and last residue. A D gene is named only where the DNA matches it firmly. Rows give clone size only sometimes, using once, few, many, or a class for an expanded clone.

TRBD1	.	TRBV27	15	TRBJ2-7	CASSLTGTGEYEQYF	TGTGCCAGCAGTTTAACCGGGACAGGGGAATACGAGCAGTACTTC
.	few	TRBV20-1	13	TRBJ2-3	CSARENEGDTQYF	TGCAGTGCTAGAGAGAATGAGGGGGATACGCAGTATTTT
TRBD2	.	TRBV30	14	TRBJ2-4	CAWSVPSGGNIQYF	TGTGCCTGGAGTGTACCTAGCGGGGGTAACATTCAGTACTTC
.	once	TRBV14	14	TRBJ1-1	CASSIRIGNTEAFF	TGTGCCAGCAGCATCAGGATAGGGAACACTGAAGCTTTCTTT
.	.	TRBV9	14	TRBJ1-6	CASSVGAGNSPLHF	TGTGCCAGCAGCGTAGGGGCAGGAAATTCACCCCTCCACTTT
.	.	TRBV28	15	TRBJ2-5	CASSEKTEPEETQYF	TGTGCCAGCAGTGAGAAGACAGAGCCAGAAGAGACCCAGTACTTC
.	few	TRBV5-1	16	TRBJ2-7	CASSPNLISNSYEQYF	TGCGCCAGCAGCCCAAATCTTATCTCCAACTCCTACGAGCAGTACTTC
.	few	TRBV12-3/TRBV12-4	14	TRBJ1-2	CASTRRGGASGYTF	TGTGCCAGCACCCGTAGGGGGGGCGCAAGTGGCTACACCTTC
.	.	TRBV2	15	TRBJ2-1	CASSGGRGNYDEQFF	TGTGCCAGCAGCGGAGGGCGGGGAAACTACGATGAGCAGTTCTTC
.	few	TRBV7-9	14	TRBJ2-3	CASSLRRRTDTQYF	TGTGCCAGCAGCTTACGCCGGCGCACAGATACGCAGTATTTT
.	.	TRBV6-6	13	TRBJ2-1	CASSQTQLNEQFF	TGTGCCAGCAGCCAGACCCAACTTAATGAGCAGTTCTTC
.	once	TRBV6-6	15	TRBJ2-3	CASSYSIHGADTQYF	TGTGCCAGCAGTTACTCGATCCATGGGGCAGATACGCAGTATTTT
TRBD2	.	TRBV7-9	15	TRBJ2-1	CASSSGLAMGSEQFF	TGTGCCAGCAGCTCAGGACTAGCCATGGGGAGTGAGCAGTTCTTC
TRBD2	.	TRBV28	17	TRBJ2-3	CASSFVASGSYTDTQYF	TGTGCCAGCAGTTTTGTGGCTAGCGGGAGCTACACAGATACGCAGTATTTT
TRBD2	.	TRBV6-8	14	TRBJ2-1	CAPRRLAEYNEQFF	TGTGCCCCCCGAAGGCTAGCGGAATACAATGAGCAGTTCTTC
TRBD2	few	TRBV12-3/TRBV12-4	12	TRBJ2-3	CASSRGGAYEYF	TGTGCCAGCAGTCGCGGGGGGGCCTATGAGTATTTT
.	.	TRBV30	11	TRBJ2-7	CAWGTEGVQYF	TGTGCCTGGGGGACCGAGGGGGTGCAGTACTTC
TRBD1	.	TRBV18	15	TRBJ2-5	CASSLGQGCEETQYF	TGTGCCAGCTCACTTGGACAGGGGTGCGAAGAGACCCAGTACTTC
TRBD2	few	TRBV27	14	TRBJ2-7	CASSSLAGWYEQYF	TGTGCCAGCAGCTCACTAGCGGGATGGTACGAGCAGTACTTC
.	few	TRBV6-2/TRBV6-3	13	TRBJ2-1	CASSRRPFNEQFF	TGTGCCAGCAGCCGTCGTCCTTTCAATGAGCAGTTCTTC
.	few	TRBV7-6	14	TRBJ1-2	CASSPRTSNYGYTF	TGTGCCAGCAGCCCCCGGACAAGCAACTATGGCTACACCTTC
TRBD2	.	TRBV4-1	16	TRBJ2-1	CASSPGGRGTYNEQFF	TGCGCCAGCAGCCCGGGGGGGCGGGGGACATACAATGAGCAGTTCTTC
TRBD2	few	TRBV3-1	19	TRBJ2-1	CASSQERLAGGPMYNEQFF	TGTGCCAGCAGCCAAGAAAGGCTAGCGGGGGGGCCTATGTACAATGAGCAGTTCTTC
TRBD2	.	TRBV12-3/TRBV12-4	15	TRBJ2-3	CASTRIAGGPNTQYF	TGTGCCAGCACCAGGATAGCGGGAGGGCCGAATACGCAGTATTTT
.	.	TRBV6-1	13	TRBJ2-5	CASGEWPGETQYF	TGTGCCAGCGGTGAATGGCCTGGGGAGACCCAGTACTTC
TRBD1	.	TRBV27	15	TRBJ2-5	CASSGLGQGQETQYF	TGTGCCAGCAGTGGATTGGGACAGGGTCAAGAGACCCAGTACTTC
TRBD2	few	TRBV20-1	13	TRBJ2-7	CSARSIAGGEQYF	TGCAGTGCTAGATCGATAGCGGGCGGGGAGCAGTACTTC
TRBD1	.	TRBV11-2	15	TRBJ2-1	CASALTQGAGNEQFF	TGTGCCAGCGCCCTGACCCAGGGGGCAGGGAATGAGCAGTTCTTC
.	.	TRBV6-5	15	TRBJ1-1	CACSYSSSGNTEAFF	TGTGCCTGCAGTTACTCGAGTTCCGGGAACACTGAAGCTTTCTTT
.	many	TRBV4-1	16	TRBJ2-7	CASSQAPSPPTYEQYF	TGCGCCAGCAGCCAAGCTCCTAGCCCGCCGACCTACGAGCAGTACTTC
.	.	TRBV5-1	16	TRBJ2-5	CASSSVQHPKKETQYF	TGCGCCAGCAGCTCAGTACAGCACCCTAAGAAAGAGACCCAGTACTTC
.	.	TRBV6-1	15	TRBJ2-1	CASSELLGHPNEQFF	TGTGCCAGCAGTGAACTTCTGGGGCACCCAAATGAGCAGTTCTTC
.	many	TRBV10-3	14	TRBJ2-7	CAISLTAAPYEQYF	TGTGCCATCAGTCTCACTGCTGCTCCCTACGAGCAGTACTTC
.	.	TRBV28	16	TRBJ1-6	CASTSTGVPYNSPLHF	TGTGCCAGCACCTCCACCGGGGTCCCCTATAATTCACCCCTCCACTTT
TRBD2	.	TRBV28	17	TRBJ2-5	CASSSGVPAGGGETQYF	TGTGCCAGCAGTTCGGGGGTACCAGCGGGAGGAGGGGAGACCCAGTACTTC
.	.	TRBV28	16	TRBJ1-1	CASSLAPQAGTTEAFF	TGTGCCAGCAGTTTAGCCCCTCAGGCAGGGACCACTGAAGCTTTCTTT
TRBD2	.	TRBV9	14	TRBJ2-3	CASSTSGRSDTQYF	TGTGCCAGCTCGACTAGCGGGAGAAGTGATACGCAGTATTTT
.	few	TRBV7-9	13	TRBJ2-4	CASTYPTKNIQYF	TGTGCCAGCACCTACCCCACCAAAAACATTCAGTACTTC
TRBD2	few	TRBV20-1	12	TRBJ2-5	CSAKRGSETQYF	TGCAGTGCTAAGCGGGGGTCGGAGACCCAGTACTTC
.	few	TRBV6-1	12	TRBJ2-1	CASSPGQVEQFF	TGTGCCAGCAGTCCGGGACAAGTGGAGCAGTTCTTC
TRBD2	.	TRBV4-1	17	TRBJ2-3	CASSPKPTSGGTDTQYF	TGCGCCAGCAGTCCTAAACCGACTAGCGGGGGCACAGATACGCAGTATTTT
.	.	TRBV20-1	14	TRBJ2-7	CSASRGTKSYEQYF	TGCAGTGCTTCAAGGGGGACAAAATCCTACGAGCAGTACTTC
.	.	TRBV11-2	15	TRBJ2-1	CASSWASGAYNEQFF	TGTGCCAGCAGCTGGGCATCAGGTGCCTACAATGAGCAGTTCTTC
.	few	TRBV9	16	TRBJ2-5	CASSVAVRTEQETQYF	TGTGCCAGCAGCGTAGCAGTGAGGACAGAGCAAGAGACCCAGTACTTC
.	few	TRBV7-8	11	TRBJ1-1	CASGMNTEAFF	TGTGCCAGCGGGATGAACACTGAAGCTTTCTTT
TRBD2	.	TRBV4-2	17	TRBJ2-3	CASSQDTQNGGADTQYF	TGTGCCAGCAGCCAAGACACACAAAATGGGGGGGCAGATACGCAGTATTTT
.	few	TRBV7-9	15	TRBJ2-5	CASSQITGLQETQYF	TGTGCCAGCAGCCAAATAACAGGGCTCCAAGAGACCCAGTACTTC
.	many	TRBV7-9	11	TRBJ2-7	CASSPDGVQYF	TGTGCCAGCAGCCCCGACGGGGTGCAGTACTTC
.	.	TRBV27	13	TRBJ1-1	CASVGVKETGAFF	TGTGCCAGCGTGGGGGTGAAAGAAACTGGAGCTTTCTTT
.	.	TRBV20-1	15	TRBJ1-2	CSARALAGHNYGYTF	TGCAGTGCTAGAGCCCTTGCGGGCCATAACTATGGCTACACCTTC